This passage covers 31 T cell receptor beta chains from one sample sequenced in a study of vaccination effects on CD4 cells after COVID-19. After less than twelve days in culture, the CD4+ T cells were isolated. Sequencing used immunoSEQ multiplex PCR; TCRdb keeps in-frame clones, though not all of them. Here the sample spans around 30,000 clones, roughly 60% being singletons. These receptors' targets are unknown. The sample in question was CD4+ T cells from PBMCs cultured without peptide, obtained before COVID-19 vaccination. The source of these receptors is a human donor who received a COVID-19 vaccine.

This clone came up a few times. The rearrangement uses TRBV9 and TRBJ2-3; 7 bases are shared with TRBD1. The CDR3 contains 15 residues. Trimming took 3 bases from V and 0 from J; bases not matched to a gene: 4. Germline V gene sequence: CDR1 SGDLS, CDR2 YYNGEE. In DNA form, the CDR3 reads TGTGCCAGCAGCGAGGGGACAGTTAGCACAGATACGCAGTATTTT. Its protein product is CASSEGTVSTDTQYF.

V and J are TRBV2 and TRBJ2-5; 7 bases align to TRBD2. The trim removed 8 bases at V and 2 bases at J, leaving 5 bases unmatched. The CDR3 is 13 residues long. Germline assignment: CDR1 SNHLY and CDR2 FYNNEI. CDR3 residues: CASLPSGQETQYF. In nucleotides, the CDR3 is TGTGCCAGCCTTCCTAGCGGACAAGAGACCCAGTACTTC.

The V call is TRBV7-8, the J call TRBJ1-1; D may be TRBD1 (6 bases). Germline CDR1 reads SGHVS; CDR2 reads FQNEAQ. Trimming removed 1 base at V and 0 bases at J, with 24 bases between. This CDR3 has 20 amino acids. The CDR3 sequence is CASSLDRMGGGAPVNTEAFF. In nucleotides, the CDR3 is TGTGCCAGCAGCTTAGATCGAATGGGCGGGGGCGCTCCTGTGAACACTGAAGCTTTCTTT.

The V call is TRBV15, the J call TRBJ1-3; 8 bases agree with TRBD1. The CDR3 totals 17 residues. Germline loops: CDR1 LNHNV, CDR2 YYDKDF (reference sequence). Trimming cost V 0 bases and J 3 bases; bases outside gene matches: 7. This CDR3 reads CATSRDLGRGLGNTIYF. The DNA of the CDR3 is TGTGCCACCAGCAGAGATCTAGGCAGGGGGCTTGGAAACACCATATATTTT.

The gene calls are TRBV6-1 and TRBJ2-7; TRBD2 is a possible D gene (6 bases). The CDR3 covers 16 residues. Trimming left V 4 bases short and J 6 bases short, with 22 bases between. Looked up from germline, CDR1 is MNHNS and CDR2 is SASEGT. CDR3 in amino acids: CASSGSFGSHPREQYF. The CDR3 coding sequence is TGTGCCAGCAGTGGGAGCTTCGGGAGCCACCCGCGCGAGCAGTACTTC.

The chain links TRBV4-2 to TRBJ1-5; tentative D call: TRBD1 (5 bases). The CDR3 length is 14 residues. The germline V gene encodes CDR1 LGHNA and CDR2 YNFKEQ. Deletions cut 0 bases from V and 7 bases from J, with 10 bases between. CDR3 sequence: CASSQDMGEQPQHF. The CDR3 region has the DNA TGTGCCAGCAGCCAAGATATGGGGGAGCAGCCCCAGCATTTT.

The CDR3, as DNA: TGTGCCAGCAGCTTAGGTTTCGGAATGACGAACACTGAAGCTTTCTTT. Its protein product is CASSLGFGMTNTEAFF. The genes are TRBV7-9 and TRBJ1-1; D remains ambiguous. This CDR3 has 16 residues. CDR1 and CDR2 from the germline V gene are SEHNR and FQNEAQ (reference sequence). V was clipped by 1 base and J by 1 base, with 13 bases between them.

This clone was observed a few times. This chain uses TRBV5-1 with TRBJ1-4; 7 bases fit TRBD1. This CDR3 region has 15 residues. V shed 4 bases and J 6 bases; nucleotides not matched to a gene: 9. Germline CDR1 SGHRS, CDR2 YFSETQ. The chain's CDR3 is CASSKRQGPDEKLFF. In DNA form, the CDR3 reads TGCGCCAGCAGCAAGCGACAGGGCCCCGATGAAAAACTGTTTTTT.

This chain links TRBV18 with TRBJ1-3; D remains ambiguous. This CDR3 contains 11 residues. Germline V gene sequence: CDR1 KGHSH, CDR2 LQKENI. V was shortened by 3 bases and J by 8 bases, with 5 bases between the two germline ends. CDR3 protein: CASSPADTIYF. CDR3 coding DNA: TGTGCCAGCTCACCGGCGGACACCATATATTTT.

V gene TRBV6-5 combines with J gene TRBJ1-5; D is perhaps TRBD1 (6 bases). V shed 5 bases and J shed 1 base, with 12 bases lying between them. Looked up from germline, CDR1 is MNHEY and CDR2 is SVGAGI. This CDR3 is built from 15 residues. The CDR3 loop is CASSQTGRSNQPQHF. CDR3 DNA: TGTGCCAGCAGTCAGACAGGAAGGAGCAATCAGCCCCAGCATTTT.

The chain uses TRBV19 and TRBJ2-7; 9 nucleotides line up with TRBD2. Germline CDR1 LNHDA, CDR2 SQIVND (reference sequence). V was clipped by 8 bases and J by 1 base; unmatched bases: 9. The CDR3 has 15 residues. The CDR3 loop reads CASGLAGANSYEQYF. Written as DNA, the CDR3 is TGTGCCAGTGGTTTAGCGGGGGCGAATTCCTACGAGCAGTACTTC.

The chain recombines TRBV20-1 with TRBJ2-3; 8 bases fit TRBD2. This CDR3 has 15 residues. With 3 bases clipped from V and 2 bases from J, the junction kept 7 bases outside the gene matches. Germline CDR1 DFQATT, CDR2 SNEGSKA (reference sequence). CDR3 in amino acids: CSASRAGAATDTQYF. The CDR3 DNA is TGCAGTGCTAGTCGAGCGGGAGCCGCCACAGATACGCAGTATTTT.

V is TRBV5-1 and J is TRBJ2-1; possibly TRBD2 for D (5 bases). This CDR3 spans 13 amino acids. The ends were cut back, 4 bases at V and 5 bases at J, with 10 bases in the middle. The V gene's germline CDR1 is SGHRS and CDR2 YFSETQ. CDR3 in amino acids: CASSHGLDNEQFF. The DNA for the CDR3 is TGCGCCAGCAGCCATGGACTGGACAATGAGCAGTTCTTC.

The chain combines TRBV2 with TRBJ2-7; no clear D gene. CDR1 is SNHLY and CDR2 is FYNNEI in the germline V gene. The CDR3 runs 12 residues. Trimming took 6 bases from V and 3 from J, leaving 9 bases between them. The CDR3 protein is CASRVLDYEQYF. The CDR3 nucleotides read TGTGCCAGCAGAGTCCTAGACTACGAGCAGTACTTC.

A note on this clone: One junction end does not reproduce the germline sequence, and a read error may be involved. This CDR3 is also generated by other DNA sequences in the sample. This sequence joins TRBV6-1 and TRBJ1-3, with 7 bases lining up with TRBD1. The CDR3 spans 17 residues. Germline lookup yields CDR1 MNHNS and CDR2 SASEGT. CDR3 sequence (DNA): TGTGCCAGTAGTGGTAGGACAGGACTTCGCTCTGGAAACACCATATATTTT. Protein product: CASSGRTGLRSGNTIYF.

This clone was recorded a few times. The J gene is TRBJ2-7, the V gene TRBV6-1, with D possibly being TRBD1 or TRBD2 (5 bases each). V lost 2 bases and J lost 1, with 12 bases in between. Looked up from germline, CDR1 is MNHNS and CDR2 is SASEGT. This CDR3 spans 15 amino acids. The CDR3 DNA reads as TGTGCCAGCAGTGAACACGGGGCGCAGTCCTACGAGCAGTACTTC. Protein: CASSEHGAQSYEQYF.

The CDR3 region is CASSGILLAELYQETQYF. CDR3 sequence (DNA): TGTGCCAGCAGTGGCATACTACTAGCGGAGCTGTACCAAGAGACCCAGTACTTC. The rearrangement joins TRBV6-4 to TRBJ2-5, with 8 bases lining up with TRBD2. Germline V gene sequence: CDR1 MRHNA, CDR2 SNTAGT. The CDR3 is 18 amino acids. J lost 0 bases, V lost 4 bases, and 13 bases had no gene match.

The rearrangement links TRBV5-4 to TRBJ2-3; 11 bases line up with TRBD2. Germline V gives CDR1 SGHNT, CDR2 YYREEE (reference sequence). The CDR3 length is 15 residues. The ends lost 7 bases at V and 4 bases at J; junction bases unmatched: 8. CDR3 in DNA: TGTGCCAGCGCAAAGACTAGCGGGGTTTCAGATACGCAGTATTTT. Translation gives CASAKTSGVSDTQYF.

CDR3 DNA sequence: TGTGCCACCAGCCCGCGGGGACAAGTTATCGGTCAGCCCCAGCATTTT. Protein: CATSPRGQVIGQPQHF. This chain connects TRBV15 to TRBJ1-5; D is perhaps TRBD1 (6 bases). Per germline, CDR1 LNHNV and CDR2 YYDKDF (reference sequence). V gave up 5 bases and J gave up 6 bases, with 20 bases separating them. The CDR3 runs to 16 residues.

V is TRBV6-2 or TRBV6-3 and J is TRBJ2-7; 10 positions match TRBD2. The CDR3 consists of 15 residues. V was clipped by 1 base and J by 4 bases; unmatched bases: 4. From germline, CDR1 is MNHEY and CDR2 SVGEGT. Here the CDR3 reads CASSYWTSGTYEQYF. In nucleotides, the CDR3 is TGTGCCAGCAGTTACTGGACTAGCGGTACGTACGAGCAGTACTTC.

This clone was observed once. The gene calls are TRBV18 and TRBJ2-2; 10 bases fit TRBD2. Germline V CDR1 and CDR2: KGHSH, LQKENI. Trimming at V came to 2 bases and at J to 0 bases, leaving 6 bases not matched to a gene. The CDR3 spans 18 residues. In DNA form, the CDR3 reads TGTGCCAGCTCACCAATTCCTACTAGCGGGACGAACACCGGGGAGCTGTTTTTT. Translating gives CASSPIPTSGTNTGELFF.

This clone was seen only a few times. V and J are TRBV4-1 and TRBJ1-1; D unclear. CDR3 length: 14 amino acids. V lost 1 base and J lost 3, with 9 bases in between. The germline CDR1 and CDR2 sequences are MGHRA and YSYEKL. The CDR3 spells CASSQARIHTEAFF. CDR3 in DNA: TGCGCCAGCAGCCAAGCACGGATTCACACTGAAGCTTTCTTT.

The V and J genes are TRBV6-5 and TRBJ2-5; TRBD2 aligns across 12 bases. The junction had 7 bases not matched to a gene; V was cut back by 6 bases and J by 5 bases. The germline V gene has CDR1 MNHEY and CDR2 SVGAGI. This CDR3 comprises 15 residues. CDR3 protein: CASRASGGGIETQYF. CDR3 nucleotides: TGTGCCAGCAGGGCTAGCGGGGGGGGGATTGAGACCCAGTACTTC.

This clone appeared a few times. V and J are TRBV2 and TRBJ2-4, with 7 bases aligning to TRBD1. This CDR3 contains 16 residues. Trimming cost V 2 bases and J 8 bases; bases outside gene matches: 12. Germline V CDR1 and CDR2: SNHLY, FYNNEI. CDR3 residues: CASSELARGRIDIQYF. DNA of the CDR3: TGTGCCAGCAGTGAACTTGCGAGGGGGCGGATTGACATTCAGTACTTC.

The chain links TRBV7-2 to TRBJ2-5; D is possibly TRBD2 (5 bases). The germline gives CDR1 SGHTA, CDR2 FQGNSA. The V end was cut by 1 base, the J end by 4 bases, with 13 bases between. The CDR3 consists of 15 residues. CDR3 amino acids: CASSLVPSFAETQYF. In DNA, the CDR3 is TGTGCCAGCAGCTTAGTCCCTAGCTTCGCAGAGACCCAGTACTTC.

The rearrangement uses TRBV18 and TRBJ2-7; D might be TRBD2 (6 bases). V was shortened by 0 bases and J by 6 bases, with 9 bases between the two germline ends. This CDR3 contains 13 residues. Germline loops: CDR1 KGHSH, CDR2 LQKENI. This CDR3 reads CASSPPGGAEQYF. The CDR3 DNA follows: TGTGCCAGCTCACCACCGGGGGGAGCCGAGCAGTACTTC.

The chain uses TRBV6-5 and TRBJ1-3; weak D call: TRBD1 (5 bases). The CDR3 runs to 14 residues. The V end was cut by 6 bases, the J end by 0 bases, with 9 bases between. Germline assignment: CDR1 MNHEY and CDR2 SVGAGI. CDR3 amino acids: CASRRQGSGNTIYF. CDR3 nucleotides: TGTGCCAGCAGGCGTCAGGGCTCTGGAAACACCATATATTTT.

V usage is TRBV5-1 and J usage is TRBJ2-1; D gene ambiguous. Germline values: CDR1 SGHRS, CDR2 YFSETQ. This CDR3 has 13 residues. Trimming left V 0 bases short and J 7 bases short, with 8 bases between. The CDR3 DNA reads TGCGCCAGCAGCTTGGTTGCAAAAAATGAGCAGTTCTTC. It specifies CASSLVAKNEQFF.

The rearrangement uses TRBV6-6 and TRBJ1-2; 7 bases are a match to TRBD1. Trimming removed 4 bases from V and 4 bases from J; junction bases left unmatched: 3. This CDR3 spans 13 amino acids. Germline CDR1 and CDR2: MNHNY and SVGAGI (reference sequence). The CDR3 loop reads CASSSGQAYGYTF. DNA for the CDR3: TGTGCCAGCAGTTCAGGACAGGCCTATGGCTACACCTTC.

The V call is TRBV2, the J call TRBJ2-5; D is unresolved. Per the germline V gene, CDR1 is SNHLY and CDR2 is FYNNEI. Trimming shortened V by 2 bases and J by 7 bases, and 8 bases separated the two germline ends. CDR3 length: 12 residues. CDR3 sequence (DNA): TGTGCCAGCAGTGAATCCGTGTGGACCCAGTACTTC. It encodes CASSESVWTQYF.

This clone was found a few times. V and J are TRBV5-1 and TRBJ1-1, with 8 positions matching TRBD1. The CDR3 runs to 18 residues. V shed 5 bases, J shed 0 bases, and the junction held 15 bases outside the gene matches. The germline V gene has CDR1 SGHRS and CDR2 YFSETQ. The CDR3, as DNA: TGCGCCAGCAGGCCAGGACAGGGCAGGGGCTATATGAACACTGAAGCTTTCTTT. It codes for CASRPGQGRGYMNTEAFF.